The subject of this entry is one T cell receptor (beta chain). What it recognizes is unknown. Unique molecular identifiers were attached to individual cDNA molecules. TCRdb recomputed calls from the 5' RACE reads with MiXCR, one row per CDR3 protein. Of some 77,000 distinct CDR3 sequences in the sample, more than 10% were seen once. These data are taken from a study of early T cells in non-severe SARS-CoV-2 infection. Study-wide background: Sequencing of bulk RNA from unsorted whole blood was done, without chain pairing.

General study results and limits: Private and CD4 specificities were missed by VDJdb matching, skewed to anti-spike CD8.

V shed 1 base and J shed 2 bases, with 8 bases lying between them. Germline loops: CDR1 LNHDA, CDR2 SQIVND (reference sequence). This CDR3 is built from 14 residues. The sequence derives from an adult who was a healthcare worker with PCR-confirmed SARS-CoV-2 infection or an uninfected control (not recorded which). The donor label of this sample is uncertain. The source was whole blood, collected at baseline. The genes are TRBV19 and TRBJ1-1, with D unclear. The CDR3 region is CASSIGLINTEAFF. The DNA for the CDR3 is TGTGCCAGTAGTATAGGCTTGATTAACACTGAAGCTTTCTTT.